This T cell receptor (beta chain) was found in a study of blood T cell repertoires in COVID-19. In the study overall: Samples came from the United States, Italy and Spain, spanning acute and convalescent COVID-19. PBMCs, B-cell-depleted T cells, or T cells provided the cDNA or gDNA that made up the material.

Under the authors' procedure: Scientists estimated how many nucleated cells there were by amplifying reference gene primers. Libraries were prepared by immunoSEQ multiplex PCR; TCRdb keeps only in-frame clonotypes and omits some of them. V and J calls plus clone size are reproduced from that table; the DNA served to infer D and trimming. There are approximately 300,000 clones in the sample; roughly 90% occur only once, and roughly 6.5% lies in the top ten. CDR3 length: 16 amino acids. Germline V lookup: CDR1 SGHNT, CDR2 YYREEE (reference sequence). Trimming shortened V by 1 base and J by 2 bases, and 13 bases separated the two germline ends.

The specimen sequenced was peripheral blood. This sequence joins TRBV5-4 and TRBJ1-3; the D gene is possibly TRBD1 (5 bases). The TCR originated in a man aged 18 to 30 who had recovered from COVID-19. The CDR3, as DNA: TGTGCCAGCAGCTTGCCCGGGCCAGGGACTGGAAACACCATATATTTT. This translates into CASSLPGPGTGNTIYF.